These 29 T cell receptor beta chains came from one sample sequenced in a study of OX40 agonist ivuxolimab in advanced cancers. Method: immunoSEQ multiplex PCR; TCRdb's copy keeps in-frame clones and lacks some. The sample contains 50,000 or so clones, roughly 91% of which appear only once. This material consisted of CD4+ or CD8+ T cells sorted from blood, taken in a trial of the OX40 agonist ivuxolimab. These receptors originate from an adult with an advanced solid tumor such as melanoma, head and neck, liver or kidney cancer.

This clone has a single count. The CDR3 nucleotides are TGTGCCAGCAGCTGGGGACAGTCGAAGGGCTACACCTTC. Encoded protein: CASSWGQSKGYTF. The chain employs TRBV5-6 and TRBJ1-2; TRBD1 agrees at 7 bases. Trimming at V came to 3 bases and at J to 8 bases, leaving 7 bases not matched to a gene. CDR1 is SGHDT, CDR2 YYEEEE, per germline. This CDR3 comprises 13 residues.

The chain has TRBV2 and TRBJ2-3; 16 positions agree with TRBD2. The germline gives CDR1 SNHLY, CDR2 FYNNEI. The CDR3 runs to 18 residues. With 3 bases clipped from V and 2 bases from J, the junction kept 5 bases outside the gene matches. The CDR3, as DNA: TGTGCCAGCAGTGAGGGGACTAGCGGGGGGGAATTCACAGATACGCAGTATTTT. As protein: CASSEGTSGGEFTDTQYF.

The chain is built from TRBV5-4 and TRBJ2-7; 8 bases map to TRBD2. The length of the CDR3 is 14 residues. Trimming at V came to 1 base and at J to 3 bases, leaving 3 bases not matched to a gene. Germline loops: CDR1 SGHNT, CDR2 YYREEE (reference sequence). Here the CDR3 DNA reads TGTGCCAGCAGCTTGACTAGCGGCGGCTACGAGCAGTACTTC. Translated: CASSLTSGGYEQYF. Full variable domain (outside the CDR3, taken from reference TRBV5-4 and TRBJ2-7): ETGVTQSPTHLIKTRGQQVTLRCSSQSGHNTVSWYQQALGQGPQFIFQYYREEENGRGNFPPRFSGLQFPNYSSELNVNALELDDSALYLCASSLTSGGYEQYFGPGTRLTVT.

V usage is TRBV7-8 and J usage is TRBJ2-2; 7 bases are a match to TRBD1. Germline loops: CDR1 SGHVS, CDR2 FQNEAQ. The V gene end was trimmed by 1 base and the J gene end by 4 bases; junction bases not matched to a gene: 0. This CDR3 comprises 14 residues. The CDR3 loop reads CASSLEGATGELFF. The CDR3 DNA reads as TGTGCCAGCAGCTTAGAGGGGGCCACCGGGGAGCTGTTTTTT.

The chain links TRBV9 to TRBJ2-1; TRBD1 agrees at 9 bases. This CDR3 has 16 residues. CDR1 is SGDLS and CDR2 is YYNGEE in the germline V gene. After removal of 0 bases from V and 6 bases from J, the junction contained 7 bases not matched to a gene. The CDR3 DNA is TGTGCCAGCAGCGTAGATTCCGGACAGGGGTCCAATGAGCAGTTCTTC. Translation gives CASSVDSGQGSNEQFF.

The chain links TRBV6-5 to TRBJ2-5, with a weak D call TRBD2 (6 bases). The CDR3 totals 15 residues. V lost 0 bases and J 9 bases, leaving 17 bases between the germline ends. Germline loops: CDR1 MNHEY, CDR2 SVGAGI. This chain's CDR3 is CASSYSVGPGSAQYF. The CDR3 nucleotides read TGTGCCAGCAGTTACTCGGTAGGACCCGGGAGCGCCCAGTACTTC.

This chain connects TRBV5-6 to TRBJ1-1, with 10 bases fitting TRBD1. Per the germline V gene, CDR1 is SGHDT and CDR2 is YYEEEE. CDR3 size: 14 residues. Trimming cost V 5 bases and J 6 bases; bases outside gene matches: 7. Here the CDR3 DNA reads TGTGCCAGCAGTTCCGGGACAGGGGTGCCTGAAGCTTTCTTT. This encodes CASSSGTGVPEAFF.

The chain employs TRBV6-4 and TRBJ1-1, with D perhaps matching TRBD1 (6 bases). This CDR3 region has 14 residues. V was trimmed by 4 bases and J by 0 bases, leaving 9 bases between them. The germline V gene encodes CDR1 MRHNA and CDR2 SNTAGT. For the CDR3, the DNA is TGTGCCAGCAGTGTAGGGGGACTGAACACTGAAGCTTTCTTT. Its protein is CASSVGGLNTEAFF.

The chain has TRBV7-9 and TRBJ1-1, with 9 bases identical to TRBD1. Germline trimming cut 4 bases from V and 7 bases from J; bases unmatched to any gene: 7. There are 14 residues in the CDR3. CDR1 and CDR2 (germline): SEHNR, FQNEAQ (reference sequence). The DNA of the CDR3 is TGTGCCAGCAGCTACGCGACAGGGGGGTTTGAAGCTTTCTTT. Protein product: CASSYATGGFEAFF.

Only one count was recorded for this clone. This chain uses TRBV5-1 with TRBJ1-6; D not certain. The CDR3 runs 17 residues. Germline values: CDR1 SGHRS, CDR2 YFSETQ. V was trimmed by 4 bases and J by 0 bases, leaving 14 bases between them. DNA for the CDR3: TGCGCCAGCAGCGATAAATCAAGTAGCTCCTATAATTCACCCCTCCACTTT. Its protein is CASSDKSSSSYNSPLHF.

A single count supports this clone. The chain employs TRBV27 and TRBJ2-1; D not certain. V lost 4 bases to trimming and J lost 3 bases, with 4 bases between them. CDR3 length equals 12 residues. Germline V gives CDR1 MNHEY, CDR2 SMNVEV (reference sequence). This chain's CDR3 is CASSSGYNEQFF. The DNA for the CDR3 is TGTGCCAGCAGTTCCGGCTACAATGAGCAGTTCTTC.

CDR3: CASSLEGIEQYF. The CDR3 DNA reads TGCGCCAGCAGCTTGGAAGGGATTGAGCAGTACTTC. The rearrangement joins TRBV5-1 to TRBJ2-7; no reliable D call. This CDR3 has 12 amino acids. Germline V gene data show CDR1 as SGHRS and CDR2 as YFSETQ. V was pared by 0 bases and J by 7 bases, with 8 bases between.

The chain carries TRBV28 and TRBJ2-7, with TRBD1 matching 10 bases. Per germline, CDR1 MDHEN and CDR2 SYDVKM. The CDR3 is 14 amino acids. Trimming removed 2 bases from V and 6 bases from J; junction bases left unmatched: 4. CDR3 in amino acids: CASSLPGTGVEQYF. DNA for the CDR3: TGTGCCAGCAGTTTACCCGGGACAGGGGTCGAGCAGTACTTC.

V is TRBV27 and J is TRBJ2-7, with D possibly matching TRBD2 (7 bases). The ends were cut back, 3 bases at V and 3 bases at J, with 15 bases in the middle. The CDR3 extends over 15 amino acids. The germline gives CDR1 MNHEY, CDR2 SMNVEV (reference sequence). The DNA for the CDR3 is TGTGCCAGCAGTTTGATTGGGGGAGGGGGCTACGAGCAGTACTTC. Its translation: CASSLIGGGGYEQYF.

The genes are TRBV27 and TRBJ2-5; 8 nucleotides match TRBD2. V lost 3 bases, J lost 5 bases, and 2 bases stayed unmatched. CDR3 length: 13 residues. Germline V CDR1 and CDR2: MNHEY, SMNVEV (reference sequence). The CDR3 DNA reads as TGTGCCAGCAGTTTGCGGGGGGTGGAGACCCAGTACTTC. Its protein is CASSLRGVETQYF.

The genes are TRBV9 and TRBJ2-3; TRBD2 matches 11 bases. The germline gives CDR1 SGDLS, CDR2 YYNGEE. J was trimmed by 0 bases and V by 2 bases; bases with no gene match: 5. CDR3 length equals 17 residues. The CDR3 loop reads CASSVDSGGASTDTQYF. CDR3 coding DNA: TGTGCCAGCAGCGTCGATAGCGGGGGGGCCAGCACAGATACGCAGTATTTT.

The chain recombines TRBV28 with TRBJ2-3; 8 bases fit TRBD2. This CDR3 contains 15 residues. Germline values: CDR1 MDHEN, CDR2 SYDVKM. V trimming: 5 bases; J trimming: 4 bases; junction bases outside the gene matches: 8. CDR3 nucleotide sequence: TGTGCCAGCAGTCCGATGGGCGGGGGGCCAGATACGCAGTATTTT. As protein: CASSPMGGGPDTQYF.

In this sample, this clone turned up once. This chain connects TRBV7-9 to TRBJ2-3; D may be TRBD1 or TRBD2 (5 bases each). CDR3 size: 16 residues. V lost 4 bases, J lost 4 bases, and 18 bases lay in between. Germline CDR1 and CDR2: SEHNR and FQNEAQ (reference sequence). The chain's CDR3 is CASSSQDSHQADTQYF. The CDR3 coding sequence is TGTGCCAGCAGCTCACAGGACTCCCATCAGGCAGATACGCAGTATTTT.

This rearrangement joins TRBV2 to TRBJ1-1, with D unclear. In germline, CDR1 is SNHLY, CDR2 FYNNEI. This CDR3 spans 15 amino acids. Trimming pared 6 bases from V and 1 base from J, leaving 15 bases between. The CDR3 DNA follows: TGTGCCAGCAGGGCCAGTGAGGAAACGAACACTGAAGCTTTCTTT. Protein product: CASRASEETNTEAFF.

This clone was counted a few times. The chain combines TRBV29-1 with TRBJ2-7; a weak D match, TRBD1 (6 bases). The germline CDR1 and CDR2 sequences are SQVTM and ANQGSEA. V was clipped by 1 base and J by 2 bases, with 15 bases between them. The CDR3 loop spans 15 amino acids. Here the CDR3 reads CSVEGPGTTTYEQYF. Written as DNA, the CDR3 is TGCAGCGTTGAAGGCCCCGGGACAACTACCTACGAGCAGTACTTC.

The J gene is TRBJ1-6, the V gene TRBV5-6; tentative D call: TRBD1 (5 bases). The CDR3 contains 15 residues. CDR1 SGHDT and CDR2 YYEEEE come from the germline V gene. The V gene lost 1 base and the J gene lost 6 bases, with 11 bases spanning the gap. The CDR3 coding sequence is TGTGCCAGCAGCTTGAAGGGGAGTATTAATTCACCCCTCCACTTT. Protein sequence: CASSLKGSINSPLHF.

This chain uses TRBV6-5 with TRBJ2-1; D ambiguous. The V gene's germline CDR1 is MNHEY and CDR2 SVGAGI. Deletions cut 6 bases from V and 6 bases from J, with 6 bases between. The CDR3 is 11 amino acids. CDR3 residues: CASRYSNEQFF. In DNA, the CDR3 is TGTGCCAGCAGGTATTCCAATGAGCAGTTCTTC.

The chain couples TRBV7-8 to TRBJ2-1; 12 bases map to TRBD2. The V gene end was trimmed by 4 bases and the J gene end by 5 bases; junction bases not matched to a gene: 18. Germline V gene data show CDR1 as SGHVS and CDR2 as FQNEAQ. The CDR3 extends over 20 amino acids. As DNA, the CDR3 is TGTGCCAGCAGCTCCCCGACGGGCCCCGGGACTAGCGGGTTCGACAATGAGCAGTTCTTC. Amino acid sequence: CASSSPTGPGTSGFDNEQFF.

As for this clone: Other DNA sequences within the sample encode an identical CDR3. The chain recombines TRBV27 with TRBJ2-7; TRBD1 matches at 11 bases. Trimming took 4 bases from V and 3 from J; bases not matched to a gene: 2. The CDR3 covers 14 residues. Germline loops: CDR1 MNHEY, CDR2 SMNVEV (reference sequence). CDR3 in DNA: TGTGCCAGCAGTTCAGGGACAGGGGGCTACGAGCAGTACTTC. Encoded protein: CASSSGTGGYEQYF.

The chain is built from TRBV27 and TRBJ2-7, with D maybe TRBD1 (5 bases). V was cut by 5 bases and J by 2 bases, with 13 bases left in between. Germline V lookup: CDR1 MNHEY, CDR2 SMNVEV (reference sequence). CDR3 length: 14 residues. The CDR3 loop reads CASSPGNTAYEQYF. In DNA form, the CDR3 reads TGTGCCAGCAGTCCAGGGAATACAGCCTACGAGCAGTACTTC.

DNA of the CDR3: TGTGCCAGCAGTTCCGGGACTAGCCCGACGGGCGAGCAGTACTTC. Protein: CASSSGTSPTGEQYF. The V gene is TRBV6-5, the J gene TRBJ2-7; 9 bases match TRBD2. V gave up 4 bases and J gave up 6 bases; unmatched junction bases: 10. This CDR3 region has 15 residues. CDR1 MNHEY and CDR2 SVGAGI come from the germline V gene.

The chain couples TRBV5-5 to TRBJ2-3; 9 bases are shared with TRBD2. The CDR3 contains 15 residues. The junction had 10 bases not matched to a gene; V was cut back by 7 bases and J by 4 bases. Germline CDR1 and CDR2: SGHKS and YYEKEE (reference sequence). CDR3 sequence: CASLSTAGGADTQYF. In nucleotides, the CDR3 is TGTGCCAGCCTTAGCACAGCGGGGGGCGCAGATACGCAGTATTTT.

This chain links TRBV6-4 with TRBJ2-6, with D perhaps matching TRBD2 (7 bases). Germline V gene data show CDR1 as MRHNA and CDR2 as SNTAGT. The CDR3 length is 17 residues. V dropped 11 bases and J dropped 0 bases, with 20 bases sitting between them. Written as DNA, the CDR3 is TGTGCCGGCCTAGGGGGGGAATCTCTCTCTGGGGCCAACGTCCTGACTTTC. Its translation: CAGLGGESLSGANVLTF.

The chain is built from TRBV27 and TRBJ2-7; the D is unclear. The CDR3 loop spans 13 amino acids. Trimming took off 3 bases at V and 0 bases at J, with 6 bases between the two ends. Germline V lookup: CDR1 MNHEY, CDR2 SMNVEV (reference sequence). The CDR3 is CASSFSSSYEQYF. The CDR3 DNA sequence: TGTGCCAGCAGTTTTTCTAGCTCCTACGAGCAGTACTTC.